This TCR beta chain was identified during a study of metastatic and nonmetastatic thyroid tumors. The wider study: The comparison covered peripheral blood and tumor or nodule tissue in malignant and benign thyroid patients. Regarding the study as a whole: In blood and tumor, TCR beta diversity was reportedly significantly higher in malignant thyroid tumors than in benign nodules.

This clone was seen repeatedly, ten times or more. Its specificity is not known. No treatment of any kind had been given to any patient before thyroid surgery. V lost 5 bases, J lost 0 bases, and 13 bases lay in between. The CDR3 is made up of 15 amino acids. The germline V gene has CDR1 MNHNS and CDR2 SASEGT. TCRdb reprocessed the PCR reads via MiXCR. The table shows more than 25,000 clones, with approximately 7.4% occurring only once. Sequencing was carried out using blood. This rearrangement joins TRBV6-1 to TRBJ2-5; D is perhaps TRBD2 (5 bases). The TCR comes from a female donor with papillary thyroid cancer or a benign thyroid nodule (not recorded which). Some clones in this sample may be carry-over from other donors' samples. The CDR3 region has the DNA TGTGCCAGCAGTCCGCTCAGGACTCACCAAGAGACCCAGTACTTC. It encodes CASSPLRTHQETQYF.